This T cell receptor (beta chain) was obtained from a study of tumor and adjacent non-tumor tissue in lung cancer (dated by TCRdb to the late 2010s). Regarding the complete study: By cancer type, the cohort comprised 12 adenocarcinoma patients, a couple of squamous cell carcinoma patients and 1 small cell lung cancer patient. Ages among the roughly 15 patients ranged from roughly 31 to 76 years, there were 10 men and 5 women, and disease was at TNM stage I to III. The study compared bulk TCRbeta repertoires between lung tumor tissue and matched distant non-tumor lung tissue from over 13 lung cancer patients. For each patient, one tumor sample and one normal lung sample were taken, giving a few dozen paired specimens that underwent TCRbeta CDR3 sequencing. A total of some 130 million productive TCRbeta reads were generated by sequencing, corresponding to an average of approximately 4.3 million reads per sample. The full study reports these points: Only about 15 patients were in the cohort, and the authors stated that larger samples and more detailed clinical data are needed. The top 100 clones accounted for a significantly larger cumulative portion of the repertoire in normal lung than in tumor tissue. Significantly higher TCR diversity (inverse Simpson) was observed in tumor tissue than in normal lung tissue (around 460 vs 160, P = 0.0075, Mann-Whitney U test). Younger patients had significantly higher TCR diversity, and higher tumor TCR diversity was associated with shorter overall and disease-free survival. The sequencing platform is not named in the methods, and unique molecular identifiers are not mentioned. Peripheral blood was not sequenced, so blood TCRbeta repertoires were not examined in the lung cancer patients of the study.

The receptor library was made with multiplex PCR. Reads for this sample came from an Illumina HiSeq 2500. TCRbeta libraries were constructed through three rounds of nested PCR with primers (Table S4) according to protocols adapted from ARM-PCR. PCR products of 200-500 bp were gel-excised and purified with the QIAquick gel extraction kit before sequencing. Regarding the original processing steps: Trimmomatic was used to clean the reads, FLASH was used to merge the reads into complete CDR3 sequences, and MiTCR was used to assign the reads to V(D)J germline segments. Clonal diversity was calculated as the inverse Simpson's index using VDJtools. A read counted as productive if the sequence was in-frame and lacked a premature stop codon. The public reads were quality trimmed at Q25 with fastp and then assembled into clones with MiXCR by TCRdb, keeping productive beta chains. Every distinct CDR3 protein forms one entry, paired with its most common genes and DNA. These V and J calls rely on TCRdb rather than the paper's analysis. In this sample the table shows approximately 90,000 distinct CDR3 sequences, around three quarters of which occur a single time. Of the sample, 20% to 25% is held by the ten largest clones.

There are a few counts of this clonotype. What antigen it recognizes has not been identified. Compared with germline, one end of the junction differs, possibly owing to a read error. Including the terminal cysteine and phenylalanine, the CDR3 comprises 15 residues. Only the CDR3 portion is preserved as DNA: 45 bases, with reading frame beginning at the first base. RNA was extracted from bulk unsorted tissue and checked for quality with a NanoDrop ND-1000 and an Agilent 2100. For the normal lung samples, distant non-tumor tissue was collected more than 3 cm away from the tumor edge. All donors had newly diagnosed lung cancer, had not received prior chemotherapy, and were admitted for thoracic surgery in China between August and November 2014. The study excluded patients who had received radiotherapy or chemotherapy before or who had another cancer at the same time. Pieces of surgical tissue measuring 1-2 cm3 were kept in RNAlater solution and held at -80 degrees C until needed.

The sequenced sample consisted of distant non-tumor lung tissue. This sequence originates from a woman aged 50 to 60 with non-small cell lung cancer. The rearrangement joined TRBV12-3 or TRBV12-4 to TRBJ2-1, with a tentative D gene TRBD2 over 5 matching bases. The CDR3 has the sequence CVSSSPGWGSNDQFF. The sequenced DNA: TGTGTCAGCAGTTCCCCGGGATGGGGATCTAATGATCAGTTCTTC.